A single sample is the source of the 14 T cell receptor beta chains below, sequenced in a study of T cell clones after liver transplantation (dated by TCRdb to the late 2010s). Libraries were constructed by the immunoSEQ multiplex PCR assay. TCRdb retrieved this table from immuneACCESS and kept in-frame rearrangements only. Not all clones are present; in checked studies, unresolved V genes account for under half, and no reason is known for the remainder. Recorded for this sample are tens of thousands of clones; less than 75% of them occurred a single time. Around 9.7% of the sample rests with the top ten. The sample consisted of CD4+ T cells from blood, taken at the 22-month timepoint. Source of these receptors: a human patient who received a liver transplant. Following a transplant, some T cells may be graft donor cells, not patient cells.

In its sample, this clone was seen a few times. The chain's CDR3 is CASSRQGASYEQYF. For the CDR3, the DNA is TGTGCCAGCAGTCGCCAGGGGGCATCCTACGAGCAGTACTTC. J is TRBJ2-7 and V is TRBV2; 8 bases are shared with TRBD1. In germline, CDR1 is SNHLY, CDR2 FYNNEI. This CDR3 has 14 amino acids. J was trimmed by 1 base and V by 5 bases; bases with no gene match: 4.

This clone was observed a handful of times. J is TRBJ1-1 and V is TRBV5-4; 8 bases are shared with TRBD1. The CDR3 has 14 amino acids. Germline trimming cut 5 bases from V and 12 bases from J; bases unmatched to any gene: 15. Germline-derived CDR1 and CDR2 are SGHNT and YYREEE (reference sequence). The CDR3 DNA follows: TGTGCCAGCAGTCGGGTCCAGGACAGGGAGTTAACTTTCTTT. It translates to CASSRVQDRELTFF.

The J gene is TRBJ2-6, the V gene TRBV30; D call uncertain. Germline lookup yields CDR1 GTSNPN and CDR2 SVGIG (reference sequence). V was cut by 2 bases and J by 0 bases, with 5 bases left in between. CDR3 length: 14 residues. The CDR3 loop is CAWSPGSGANVLTF. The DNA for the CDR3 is TGTGCCTGGAGTCCCGGCTCTGGGGCCAACGTCCTGACTTTC.

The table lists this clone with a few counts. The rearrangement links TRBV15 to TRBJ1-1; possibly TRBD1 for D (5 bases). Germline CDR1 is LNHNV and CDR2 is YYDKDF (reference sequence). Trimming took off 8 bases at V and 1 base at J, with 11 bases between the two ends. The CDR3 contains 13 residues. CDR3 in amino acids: CATGAQENTEAFF. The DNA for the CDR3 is TGTGCCACCGGGGCACAAGAGAACACTGAAGCTTTCTTT. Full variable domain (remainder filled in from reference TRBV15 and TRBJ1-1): DAMVIQNPRYQVTQFGKPVTLSCSQTLNHNVMYWYQQKSSQAPKLLFHYYDKDFNNEADTPDNFQSRRPNTSFCFLDIRSPGLGDTAMYLCATGAQENTEAFFGQGTRLTVV.

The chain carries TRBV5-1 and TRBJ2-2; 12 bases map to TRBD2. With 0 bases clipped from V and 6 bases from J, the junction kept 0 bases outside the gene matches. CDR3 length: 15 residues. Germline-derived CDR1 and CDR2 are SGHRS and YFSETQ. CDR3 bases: TGCGCCAGCAGCTTGGGACTAGCGGGGGCCGGGGAGCTGTTTTTT. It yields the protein CASSLGLAGAGELFF.

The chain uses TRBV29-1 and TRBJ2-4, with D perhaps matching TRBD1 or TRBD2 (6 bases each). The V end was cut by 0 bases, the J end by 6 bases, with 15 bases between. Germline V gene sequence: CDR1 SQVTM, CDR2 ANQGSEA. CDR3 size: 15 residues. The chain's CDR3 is CSVEDGRGPGNIQYF. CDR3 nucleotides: TGCAGCGTTGAAGATGGTCGGGGGCCTGGAAACATTCAGTACTTC.

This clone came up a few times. CDR3 bases: TGTGCCAGCAGTCCCGTGCGCGGGGGGCGCGGCACAGATACGCAGTATTTT. Translation gives CASSPVRGGRGTDTQYF. The chain links TRBV7-8 to TRBJ2-3, with 8 bases identical to TRBD2. Germline V gene sequence: CDR1 SGHVS, CDR2 FQNEAQ. The CDR3 is 17 amino acids. Unmatched junction bases numbered 12, after V lost 6 bases and J lost 1 base.

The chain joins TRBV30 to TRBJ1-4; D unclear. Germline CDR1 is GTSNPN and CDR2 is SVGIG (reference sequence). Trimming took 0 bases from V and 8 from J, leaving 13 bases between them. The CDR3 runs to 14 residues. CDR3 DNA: TGTGCCTGGAGTGTACAAACCCTAGGGGAAAAACTGTTTTTT. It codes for CAWSVQTLGEKLFF.

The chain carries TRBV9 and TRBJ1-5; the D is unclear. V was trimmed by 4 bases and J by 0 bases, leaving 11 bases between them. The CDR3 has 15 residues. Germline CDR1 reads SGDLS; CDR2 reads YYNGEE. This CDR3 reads CASSSTSYSNQPQHF. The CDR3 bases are TGTGCCAGCAGCTCCACAAGTTATAGCAATCAGCCCCAGCATTTT. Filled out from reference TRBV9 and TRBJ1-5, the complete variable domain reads DSGVTQTPKHLITATGQRVTLRCSPRSGDLSVYWYQQSLDQGLQFLIQYYNGEERAKGNILERFSAQQFPDLHSELNLSSLELGDSALYFCASSSTSYSNQPQHFGDGTRLSIL.

The CDR3 DNA follows: TGTGCCAGCAGCCCTGGACAGGGAGGTAATTCACCCCTCCACTTT. It yields the protein CASSPGQGGNSPLHF. This rearrangement joins TRBV5-4 to TRBJ1-6, with TRBD1 matching over 8 bases. The germline gives CDR1 SGHNT, CDR2 YYREEE (reference sequence). Losses at the gene ends were 4 bases for V and 6 bases for J; bases not matched to a gene: 6. This CDR3 has 15 amino acids.

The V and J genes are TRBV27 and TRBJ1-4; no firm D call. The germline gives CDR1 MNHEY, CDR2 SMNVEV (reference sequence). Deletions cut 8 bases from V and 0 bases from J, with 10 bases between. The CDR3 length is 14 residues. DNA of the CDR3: TGTGCCAGCGGTTACAGTGCAACTAATGAAAAACTGTTTTTT. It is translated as CASGYSATNEKLFF.

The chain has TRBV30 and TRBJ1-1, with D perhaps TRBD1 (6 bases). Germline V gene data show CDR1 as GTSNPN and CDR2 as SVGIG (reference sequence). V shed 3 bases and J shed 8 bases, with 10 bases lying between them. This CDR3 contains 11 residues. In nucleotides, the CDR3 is TGTGCCTGGAGGGAAGACAGGGAAGCTTTCTTT. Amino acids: CAWREDREAFF.

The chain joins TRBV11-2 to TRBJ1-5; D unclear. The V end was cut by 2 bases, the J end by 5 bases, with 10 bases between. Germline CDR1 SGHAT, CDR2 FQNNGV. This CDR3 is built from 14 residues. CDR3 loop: CASSLMGSDQPQHF. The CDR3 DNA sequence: TGTGCCAGCAGCTTAATGGGTTCGGATCAGCCCCAGCATTTT.

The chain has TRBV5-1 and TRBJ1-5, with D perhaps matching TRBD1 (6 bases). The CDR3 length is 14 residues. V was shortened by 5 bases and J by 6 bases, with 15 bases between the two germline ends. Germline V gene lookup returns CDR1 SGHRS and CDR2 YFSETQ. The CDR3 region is CASSRVPGAQPQHF. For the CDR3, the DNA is TGCGCCAGCAGTCGGGTCCCGGGGGCTCAGCCCCAGCATTTT.